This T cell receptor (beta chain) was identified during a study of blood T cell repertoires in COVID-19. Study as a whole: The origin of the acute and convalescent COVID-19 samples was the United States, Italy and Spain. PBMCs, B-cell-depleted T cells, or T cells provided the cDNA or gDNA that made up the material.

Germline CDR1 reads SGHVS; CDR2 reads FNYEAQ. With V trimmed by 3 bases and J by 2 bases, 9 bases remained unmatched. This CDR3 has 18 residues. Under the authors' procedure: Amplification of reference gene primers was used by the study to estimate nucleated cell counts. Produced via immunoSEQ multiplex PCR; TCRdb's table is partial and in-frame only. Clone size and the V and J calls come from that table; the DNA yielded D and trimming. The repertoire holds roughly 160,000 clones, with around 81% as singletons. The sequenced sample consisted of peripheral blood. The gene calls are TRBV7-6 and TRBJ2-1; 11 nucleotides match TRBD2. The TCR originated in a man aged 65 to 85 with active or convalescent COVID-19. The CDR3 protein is CASSFALAGGPPYNEQFF. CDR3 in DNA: TGTGCCAGCAGCTTCGCGCTAGCGGGAGGCCCTCCCTACAATGAGCAGTTCTTC. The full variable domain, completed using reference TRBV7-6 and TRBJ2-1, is GAGVSQSPRYKVTKRGQDVALRCDPISGHVSLYWYRQALGQGPEFLTYFNYEAQQDKSGLPNDRFSAERPEGSISTLTIQRTEQRDSAMYRCASSFALAGGPPYNEQFFGPGTRLTVL.